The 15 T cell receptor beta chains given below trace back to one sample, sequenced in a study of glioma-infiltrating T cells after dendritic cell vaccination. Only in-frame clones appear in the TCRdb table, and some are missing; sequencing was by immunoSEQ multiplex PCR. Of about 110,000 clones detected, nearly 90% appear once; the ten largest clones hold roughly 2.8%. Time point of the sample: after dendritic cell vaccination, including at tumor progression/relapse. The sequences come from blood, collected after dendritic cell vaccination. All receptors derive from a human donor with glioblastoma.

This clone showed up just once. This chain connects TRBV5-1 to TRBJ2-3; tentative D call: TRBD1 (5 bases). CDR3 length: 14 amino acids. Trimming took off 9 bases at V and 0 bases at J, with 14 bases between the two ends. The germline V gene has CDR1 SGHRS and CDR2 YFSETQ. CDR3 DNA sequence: TGCGCCACCACCGACAGTGCTAGCACAGATACGCAGTATTTT. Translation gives CATTDSASTDTQYF.

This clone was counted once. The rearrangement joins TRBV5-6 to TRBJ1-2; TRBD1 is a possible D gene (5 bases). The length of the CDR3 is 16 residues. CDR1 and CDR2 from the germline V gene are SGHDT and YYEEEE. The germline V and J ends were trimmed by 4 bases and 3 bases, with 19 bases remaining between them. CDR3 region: CASSPQLRGYYYGYTF. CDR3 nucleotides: TGTGCCAGCAGCCCTCAATTGCGGGGGTACTACTATGGCTACACCTTC. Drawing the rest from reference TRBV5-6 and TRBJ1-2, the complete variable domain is DAGVTQSPTHLIKTRGQQVTLRCSPKSGHDTVSWYQQALGQGPQFIFQYYEEEERQRGNFPDRFSGHQFPNYSSELNVNALLLGDSALYLCASSPQLRGYYYGYTFGSGTRLTVV.

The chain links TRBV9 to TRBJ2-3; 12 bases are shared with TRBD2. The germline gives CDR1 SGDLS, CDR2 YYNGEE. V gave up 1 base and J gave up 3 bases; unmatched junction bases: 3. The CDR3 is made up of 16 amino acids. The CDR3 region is CASSVSSGRATDTQYF. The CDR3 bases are TGTGCCAGCAGCGTATCTAGCGGGAGGGCTACAGATACGCAGTATTTT.

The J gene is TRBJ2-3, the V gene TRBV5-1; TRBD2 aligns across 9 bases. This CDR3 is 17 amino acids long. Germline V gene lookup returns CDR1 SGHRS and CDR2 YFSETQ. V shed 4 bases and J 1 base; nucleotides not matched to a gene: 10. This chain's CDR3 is CASSKGLATVGTDTQYF. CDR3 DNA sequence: TGCGCCAGCAGCAAGGGACTAGCTACAGTCGGCACAGATACGCAGTATTTT.

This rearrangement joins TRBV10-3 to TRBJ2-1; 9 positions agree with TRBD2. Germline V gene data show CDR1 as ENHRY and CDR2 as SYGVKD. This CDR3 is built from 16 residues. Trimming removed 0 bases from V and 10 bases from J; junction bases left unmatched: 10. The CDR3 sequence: CAISESRLAEGDEQFF. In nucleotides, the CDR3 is TGTGCCATCAGTGAGTCACGACTAGCGGAGGGGGACGAGCAGTTCTTC.

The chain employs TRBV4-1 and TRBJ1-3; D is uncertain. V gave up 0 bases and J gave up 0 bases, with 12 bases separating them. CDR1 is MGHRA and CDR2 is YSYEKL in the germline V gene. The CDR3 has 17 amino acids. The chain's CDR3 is CASSQEGRRSSGNTIYF. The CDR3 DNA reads TGCGCCAGCAGCCAAGAGGGCAGGCGATCCTCTGGAAACACCATATATTTT.

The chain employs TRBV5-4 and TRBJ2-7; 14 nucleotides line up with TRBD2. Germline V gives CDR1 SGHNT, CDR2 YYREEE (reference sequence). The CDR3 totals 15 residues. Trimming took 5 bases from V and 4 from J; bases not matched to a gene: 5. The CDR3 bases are TGTGCCAGCAGGCCCGGGACTAGCGGGAGTTACGAGCAGTACTTC. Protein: CASRPGTSGSYEQYF.

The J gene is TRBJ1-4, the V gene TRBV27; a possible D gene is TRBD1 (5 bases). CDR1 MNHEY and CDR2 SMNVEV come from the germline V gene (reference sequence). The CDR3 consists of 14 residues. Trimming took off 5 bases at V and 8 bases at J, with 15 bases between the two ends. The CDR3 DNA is TGTGCCAGCAGTGAGGCAGGGTTTGGGGAAAAACTGTTTTTT. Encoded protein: CASSEAGFGEKLFF.

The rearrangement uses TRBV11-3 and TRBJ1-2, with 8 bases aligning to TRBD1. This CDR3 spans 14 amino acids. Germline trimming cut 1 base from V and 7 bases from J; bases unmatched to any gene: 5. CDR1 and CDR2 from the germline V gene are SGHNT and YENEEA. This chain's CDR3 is CASSLARGQGGYTF. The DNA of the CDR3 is TGTGCCAGCAGCTTAGCCAGGGGGCAGGGTGGCTACACCTTC.

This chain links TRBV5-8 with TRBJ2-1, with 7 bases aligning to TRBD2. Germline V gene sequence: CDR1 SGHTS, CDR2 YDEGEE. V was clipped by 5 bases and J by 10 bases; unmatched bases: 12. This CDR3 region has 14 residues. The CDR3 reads CASRSLAGVKEQFF. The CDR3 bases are TGTGCCAGCAGATCTCTGGCGGGAGTAAAGGAGCAGTTCTTC.

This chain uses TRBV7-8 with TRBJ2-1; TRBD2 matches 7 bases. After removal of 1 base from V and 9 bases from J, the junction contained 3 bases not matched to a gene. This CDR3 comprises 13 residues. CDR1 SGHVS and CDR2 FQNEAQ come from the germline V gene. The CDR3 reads CASSLGGGSEQFF. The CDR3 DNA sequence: TGTGCCAGCAGCTTAGGCGGCGGGAGTGAGCAGTTCTTC.

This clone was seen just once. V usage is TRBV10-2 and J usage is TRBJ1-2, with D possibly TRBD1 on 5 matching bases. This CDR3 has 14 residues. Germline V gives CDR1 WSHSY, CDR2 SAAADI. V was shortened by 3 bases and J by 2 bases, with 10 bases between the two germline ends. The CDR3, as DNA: TGCGCCAGCAGTGACCACAGGAGCAACTATGGCTACACCTTC. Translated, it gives CASSDHRSNYGYTF.

The CDR3 spells CASSYYRGNTEAFF. CDR3 bases: TGTGCCAGCAGTTATTATCGCGGGAACACTGAAGCTTTCTTT. The chain carries TRBV6-1 and TRBJ1-1; D uncertain. This CDR3 is built from 14 residues. Germline lookup yields CDR1 MNHNS and CDR2 SASEGT. V dropped 5 bases and J dropped 1 base, with 11 bases sitting between them.

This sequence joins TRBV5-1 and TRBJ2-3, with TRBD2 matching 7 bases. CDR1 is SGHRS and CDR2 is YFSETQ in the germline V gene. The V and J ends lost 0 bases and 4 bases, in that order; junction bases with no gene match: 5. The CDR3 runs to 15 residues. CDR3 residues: CASSLGGGSSDTQYF. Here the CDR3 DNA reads TGCGCCAGCAGCTTGGGGGGCGGGAGTTCAGATACGCAGTATTTT.

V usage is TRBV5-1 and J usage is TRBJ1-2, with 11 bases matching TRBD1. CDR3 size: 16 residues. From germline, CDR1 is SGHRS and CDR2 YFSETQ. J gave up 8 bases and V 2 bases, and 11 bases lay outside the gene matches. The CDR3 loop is CASSFAQGTGGDGYTF. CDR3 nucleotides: TGCGCCAGCAGCTTCGCCCAGGGGACAGGGGGAGACGGCTACACCTTC.